These 10 T cell receptor beta chains share one sample of origin, sequenced in a study of T cell repertoires in cytomegalovirus infection. Using its own MiXCR run on the reads, TCRdb lists one record per CDR3 protein. This repertoire shows just under 550,000 distinct CDR3 sequences, about 25% found once; its top ten account for roughly 13%. Sequenced material: PBMCs. These receptors came from a human donor in good health (CMV status not recorded). Some clones in this sample may be carry-over from other donors' samples.

V and J are TRBV4-1 and TRBJ1-4; tentative D call: TRBD1 (5 bases). The CDR3 runs 13 residues. CDR1 and CDR2 (germline): MGHRA, YSYEKL. The ends were cut back, 3 bases at V and 8 bases at J, with 10 bases in the middle. CDR3 in DNA: TGCGCCAGCAGCCAGAGGGAGGGGGAAAAACTGTTTTTT. Amino acid sequence: CASSQREGEKLFF.

A few counts support this clonotype. The chain employs TRBV24-1 and TRBJ2-5; 7 bases are shared with TRBD1. The CDR3 has 15 residues. Germline V gene sequence: CDR1 KGHDR, CDR2 SFDVKD. The J segment lost 0 bases and the V segment lost 4 bases, leaving 4 bases of the junction unmatched. CDR3: CATSETGTDQETQYF. CDR3 DNA: TGTGCCACCAGTGAAACCGGGACAGACCAAGAGACCCAGTACTTC.

This clonotype was recorded at least ten times. The chain is built from TRBV7-6 and TRBJ2-1; D not resolved. The CDR3 spans 14 residues. V lost 0 bases to trimming and J lost 5 bases, with 8 bases between them. CDR1 and CDR2 (germline): SGHVS, FNYEAQ. The CDR3: CASSLAYVNNEQFF. CDR3 coding DNA: TGTGCCAGCAGCTTAGCCTACGTAAACAATGAGCAGTTCTTC.

V usage is TRBV29-1 and J usage is TRBJ1-5; no clear D gene. Per the germline V gene, CDR1 is SQVTM and CDR2 is ANQGSEA. V was shortened by 4 bases and J by 0 bases, with 7 bases between the two germline ends. The CDR3 is made up of 13 amino acids. The CDR3 DNA sequence: TGCAGCGTTGGGTGGGATAGCAATCAGCCCCAGCATTTT. This encodes CSVGWDSNQPQHF.

This chain uses TRBV6-2 or TRBV6-3 with TRBJ1-5, with unresolved D. Trimming stripped 2 bases from V and 9 bases from J, with 11 bases between. The CDR3 sequence is 13 residues long. Germline V gene data show CDR1 as MNHEY and CDR2 as SVGEGT. The CDR3 region is CASSYRDLGPQHF. In nucleotides, the CDR3 is TGTGCCAGCAGTTACCGCGACTTGGGGCCCCAGCATTTT.

Many counts were recorded for this clonotype. The chain joins TRBV7-8 to TRBJ1-6, with unresolved D. V was shortened by 7 bases and J by 5 bases, with 18 bases between the two germline ends. There are 16 residues in the CDR3. Germline V lookup: CDR1 SGHVS, CDR2 FQNEAQ. The CDR3 region is CASTQDTTGNNSPLHF. Written as DNA, the CDR3 is TGTGCCAGCACCCAAGACACGACCGGCAATAATTCACCCCTCCACTTT.

J is TRBJ2-6 and V is TRBV27; no clear D. CDR3 length: 16 amino acids. Per the germline V gene, CDR1 is MNHEY and CDR2 is SMNVEV (reference sequence). DNA of the CDR3: TGTGCGGCTGCGGCCGGTGTGGGATCTGGGGCCAACGTCCTGACTTTC. This translates into CAAAAGVGSGANVLTF.

This rearrangement joins TRBV7-2 to TRBJ2-7; 12 bases map to TRBD2. The ends lost 4 bases at V and 7 bases at J; junction bases unmatched: 8. Germline assignment: CDR1 SGHTA and CDR2 FQGNSA. The CDR3 extends over 15 amino acids. CDR3 region: CASSSRTSGIGEQYF. The CDR3, as DNA: TGTGCCAGCAGCTCAAGGACTAGCGGGATCGGTGAGCAGTACTTC.

The V call is TRBV27, the J call TRBJ1-2, with D uncertain. The V end was cut by 4 bases, the J end by 4 bases, with 13 bases between. This CDR3 has 14 amino acids. Per the germline V gene, CDR1 is MNHEY and CDR2 is SMNVEV (reference sequence). The CDR3 spells CASSSLRAGYGYTF. CDR3 in DNA: TGTGCCAGCAGTTCCTTGAGGGCGGGCTATGGCTACACCTTC.

V is TRBV20-1 and J is TRBJ2-1; D call uncertain. V was trimmed by 3 bases and J by 8 bases, leaving 11 bases between them. The CDR3 length is 12 residues. From germline, CDR1 is DFQATT and CDR2 SNEGSKA (reference sequence). CDR3 sequence: CSASSGGYEQFF. The CDR3 DNA follows: TGCAGTGCTAGCTCAGGCGGCTATGAGCAGTTCTTC.